This T cell receptor beta chain was captured in a study of T cell responses to AZD1222 COVID-19 vaccine. Some clones are missing from TCRdb's copy, which holds only in-frame ones; the method was immunoSEQ multiplex PCR. The sample lists over 100,000 clones; 86% were seen once. As for this clone: No antigen is known for it.

Study-level points and caveats: Unmutated variant regions are reportedly the target of nearly half of TCRs that are spike-specific. An increase in Spike-specific TCR breadth and depth was observed after two AZD1222 doses. Among the donors, most were white British and more were female, and clonal diversity was possibly underestimated. Repertoire sampling was restricted to post-peak T cell response timepoints.

V was pared by 2 bases and J by 2 bases, with 7 bases of the junction left unmatched. Germline lookup yields CDR1 MRHNA and CDR2 SNTAGT. CDR3 length: 18 residues. This receptor was identified in an adult in good health. The J gene is TRBJ2-6, the V gene TRBV6-4; 9 nucleotides agree with TRBD1. The sample consisted of peripheral blood, taken on day 0 of AZD1222 vaccination. CDR3 nucleotides: TGTGCCAGCAGTGACGGAGGGACAGGGTTGACTGGGGCCAACGTCCTGACTTTC. It is translated as CASSDGGTGLTGANVLTF.